What follows describes a single T cell receptor (beta chain). Its target is not known. This table comes from immunoSEQ multiplex PCR, and its TCRdb copy is limited to in-frame clones, with some not included. Of 130,000 or so clones listed, over 75% were seen once; the top ten hold about 8.6%. This entry is derived from a study of T cell responses to AZD1222 COVID-19 vaccine. Study context: Second-dose recipients at about 4 or about 12 weeks were treated as one pooled group. Study-level findings and limits: Spike-specific TCRs gained breadth and depth after people received two AZD1222 doses. At study baseline, merely a handful of AZD1222 recipients were seropositive. Close to half of spike-specific TCRs reportedly recognize unmutated variant regions.

V gave up 6 bases and J gave up 1 base, with 10 bases separating them. The CDR3 runs 14 residues. CDR1 is SGHAT and CDR2 is FQNNGV in the germline V gene. This TCR came from an adult in good health. This chain joins TRBV11-2 and TRBJ1-5; D gene unclear. The sequencing here drew on peripheral blood, taken on day 0 of AZD1222 vaccination. The CDR3 DNA follows: TGTGCCAGCAGTCCCGGACGAAGCAATCAGCCCCAGCATTTT. This gives the protein CASSPGRSNQPQHF.